The 18 T cell receptor beta chains presented below share a single source sample, sequenced in a study of OX40 agonist ivuxolimab in advanced cancers. The method was immunoSEQ multiplex PCR; TCRdb's version includes in-frame clones alone and lacks a portion of them. The table lists under 70,000 clones, 86% of them singletons, with about 1.2% in the top ten. The sample in question was CD4+ or CD8+ T cells sorted from blood, obtained in a trial of the OX40 agonist ivuxolimab. Every receptor here comes from an adult with an advanced solid tumor such as melanoma, head and neck, liver or kidney cancer.

The rearrangement links TRBV29-1 to TRBJ2-3; possibly TRBD1 for D (5 bases). Germline CDR1 is SQVTM and CDR2 is ANQGSEA. Trimming took off 2 bases at V and 0 bases at J, with 6 bases between the two ends. The CDR3 has 13 amino acids. The CDR3 region has the DNA TGCAGCGTTGAATCAGGGAGCACAGATACGCAGTATTTT. It is translated as CSVESGSTDTQYF.

V and J are TRBV7-9 and TRBJ2-1, with TRBD1 matching over 7 bases. Germline values: CDR1 SEHNR, CDR2 FQNEAQ (reference sequence). V lost 4 bases to trimming and J lost 7 bases; unmatched junction nucleotides: 7. The CDR3 totals 14 residues. The CDR3 spells CASSSTGIVNEQFF. The CDR3 nucleotides read TGTGCCAGCAGCTCGACAGGGATTGTGAATGAGCAGTTCTTC. The full variable domain, with the rest looked up from reference TRBV7-9 and TRBJ2-1, is DTGVSQNPRHKITKRGQNVTFRCDPISEHNRLYWYRQTLGQGPEFLTYFQNEAQLEKSRLLSDRFSAERPKGSFSTLEIQRTEQGDSAMYLCASSSTGIVNEQFFGPGTRLTVL.

V is TRBV19 and J is TRBJ1-3; TRBD1 agrees at 8 bases. Looked up from germline, CDR1 is LNHDA and CDR2 is SQIVND (reference sequence). This CDR3 spans 15 amino acids. The J segment lost 8 bases and the V segment lost 5 bases, leaving 11 bases of the junction unmatched. CDR3 in DNA: TGTGCCAGTAGTTTCCGCGGACAGGGAGTAGACACCATATATTTT. Amino acids: CASSFRGQGVDTIYF. The full variable domain, in which reference TRBV19 and TRBJ1-3 provide the parts outside the CDR3, is DGGITQSPKYLFRKEGQNVTLSCEQNLNHDAMYWYRQDPGQGLRLIYYSQIVNDFQKGDIAEGYSVSREKKESFPLTVTSAQKNPTAFYLCASSFRGQGVDTIYFGEGSWLTVV.

The count of this clone is one. CDR3 region: CASSQYPGTSGSYNEQFF. DNA of the CDR3: TGCGCCAGCAGCCAATACCCCGGGACTAGCGGGAGCTACAATGAGCAGTTCTTC. The rearrangement uses TRBV4-1 and TRBJ2-1; TRBD2 agrees at 14 bases. The V gene's germline CDR1 is MGHRA and CDR2 YSYEKL. Trimming took 2 bases from V and 3 from J; bases not matched to a gene: 6. The CDR3 runs 18 residues.

The genes are TRBV13 and TRBJ2-7; D is uncertain. The germline gives CDR1 PRHDT, CDR2 FYEKMQ (reference sequence). This CDR3 region has 13 residues. With 4 bases removed from V and 2 bases from J, the gap between germline ends came to 9 bases. The chain's CDR3 is CASSYSGTYEQYF. CDR3 bases: TGTGCCAGCAGCTATTCTGGGACCTACGAGCAGTACTTC.

The J gene is TRBJ2-5, the V gene TRBV4-2, with D hard to call. From germline, CDR1 is LGHNA and CDR2 YNFKEQ. Trimming left V 1 base short and J 2 bases short, with 11 bases between. The CDR3 contains 15 residues. In DNA, the CDR3 is TGTGCCAGCAGCCAAGTTTCAGGCAGACAAGAGACCCAGTACTTC. It specifies CASSQVSGRQETQYF.

About this clone: The germline gene is not matched at one end of the junction; a read error may be the cause. This chain joins TRBV7-3 and TRBJ2-2, with 12 positions matching TRBD2. The CDR3 covers 18 residues. The germline gives CDR1 SGHTA, CDR2 FQGTGA. This chain's CDR3 is CANSLVEGGLAGTGELFF. The CDR3 region has the DNA TGTGCCAACAGCTTAGTTGAAGGGGGACTAGCGGGCACCGGGGAGCTGTTTTTT. Variable domain in full (rest from reference TRBV7-3 and TRBJ2-2): GAGVSQTPSNKVTEKGKYVELRCDPISGHTALYWYRQSLGQGPEFLIYFQGTGAADDSGLPNDRFFAVRPEGSVSTLKIQRTERGDSAVYLCANSLVEGGLAGTGELFFGEGSRLTVL.

The V and J genes are TRBV27 and TRBJ2-5, with D perhaps TRBD1 (5 bases). The CDR3 has 14 residues. CDR1 MNHEY and CDR2 SMNVEV come from the germline V gene (reference sequence). Trimming took 6 bases from V and 5 from J, leaving 16 bases between them. The CDR3: CASRSRVVWETQYF. The CDR3 DNA is TGTGCCAGCAGAAGCAGGGTAGTGTGGGAGACCCAGTACTTC.

This chain uses TRBV6-6 with TRBJ2-7, with 7 bases identical to TRBD1. Germline CDR1 and CDR2: MNHNY and SVGAGI (reference sequence). The J segment lost 0 bases and the V segment lost 2 bases, leaving 1 base of the junction unmatched. This CDR3 is built from 14 residues. The CDR3 loop is CASSYGTASYEQYF. The CDR3 nucleotides read TGTGCCAGCAGTTACGGGACAGCCTCCTACGAGCAGTACTTC.

This chain connects TRBV27 to TRBJ1-1; D gene unclear. CDR3 length: 14 residues. Per germline, CDR1 MNHEY and CDR2 SMNVEV (reference sequence). The ends were cut back, 5 bases at V and 3 bases at J, with 13 bases in the middle. The DNA for the CDR3 is TGTGCCAGCAGTCCGTGGGTCGGGGACACTGAAGCTTTCTTT. Translating it yields CASSPWVGDTEAFF.

The gene calls are TRBV11-3 and TRBJ2-3, with a possible D match to TRBD2 (6 bases). The CDR3 loop spans 16 amino acids. Trimming shortened V by 5 bases and J by 2 bases, and 17 bases separated the two germline ends. The V gene's germline CDR1 is SGHNT and CDR2 YENEEA. Here the CDR3 reads CASSGRGARDTDTQYF. The DNA for the CDR3 is TGTGCCAGCAGCGGACGCGGGGCGCGTGACACAGATACGCAGTATTTT.

The rearrangement joins TRBV28 to TRBJ2-3; D tentatively reads TRBD1 or TRBD2 (5 bases each). The CDR3 is 16 amino acids. CDR1 and CDR2 from the germline V gene are MDHEN and SYDVKM. The ends were cut back, 0 bases at V and 3 bases at J, with 13 bases in the middle. In nucleotides, the CDR3 is TGTGCCAGCAGTTTATGGGGGCTAGCCGCGACAGATACGCAGTATTTT. It yields the protein CASSLWGLAATDTQYF.

The rearrangement uses TRBV5-1 and TRBJ2-4; no clear D. CDR1 is SGHRS and CDR2 is YFSETQ in the germline V gene. V shed 4 bases and J shed 7 bases, with 15 bases lying between them. There are 14 residues in the CDR3. CDR3 DNA: TGCGCCAGCAGCCTGACCAGGAATGGTAACATTCAGTACTTC. It translates to CASSLTRNGNIQYF.

V gene TRBV10-3 combines with J gene TRBJ1-4; the D is unclear. CDR1 is ENHRY and CDR2 is SYGVKD in the germline V gene. V lost 2 bases, J lost 6 bases, and 1 base lay in between. The CDR3 extends over 11 amino acids. The CDR3 coding sequence is TGTGCCATCAGTGAGGATGAAAAACTGTTTTTT. Encoded protein: CAISEDEKLFF.

This clone was seen just once. The V gene is TRBV14, the J gene TRBJ1-2; D is ambiguous. The CDR3 is 16 residues long. Germline assignment: CDR1 SGHDN and CDR2 FVKESK. Trimming stripped 4 bases from V and 5 bases from J, with 20 bases between. The CDR3 region is CASSPHPPVPLYGYTF. DNA of the CDR3: TGTGCCAGCAGCCCCCATCCGCCTGTCCCTCTTTATGGCTACACCTTC.

The chain has TRBV6-5 and TRBJ2-7, with D maybe TRBD2 (6 bases). CDR3 length equals 15 residues. CDR1 and CDR2 (germline): MNHEY, SVGAGI. V was trimmed by 7 bases and J by 7 bases, leaving 23 bases between them. The CDR3: CASTAGWARVGEQYF. The CDR3, as DNA: TGTGCCAGCACCGCGGGGTGGGCTCGGGTCGGGGAGCAGTACTTC.

This chain links TRBV2 with TRBJ1-5; weak D call: TRBD1 (6 bases). Germline V gives CDR1 SNHLY, CDR2 FYNNEI. The length of the CDR3 is 16 residues. V gave up 7 bases and J gave up 3 bases, with 19 bases separating them. CDR3 sequence (DNA): TGTGCCAGCACAGAACAGGGAAGGAGTATCAATCAGCCCCAGCATTTT. Protein sequence: CASTEQGRSINQPQHF.

V is TRBV7-6 and J is TRBJ2-7; 9 positions agree with TRBD2. The J segment lost 2 bases and the V segment lost 8 bases, leaving 16 bases of the junction unmatched. This CDR3 spans 17 amino acids. The germline V gene encodes CDR1 SGHVS and CDR2 FNYEAQ. DNA for the CDR3: TGTGCCAGCGCCGCCAGCGGCGGGGGGGCGGGAGCCTACGAGCAGTACTTC. Translating gives CASAASGGGAGAYEQYF.